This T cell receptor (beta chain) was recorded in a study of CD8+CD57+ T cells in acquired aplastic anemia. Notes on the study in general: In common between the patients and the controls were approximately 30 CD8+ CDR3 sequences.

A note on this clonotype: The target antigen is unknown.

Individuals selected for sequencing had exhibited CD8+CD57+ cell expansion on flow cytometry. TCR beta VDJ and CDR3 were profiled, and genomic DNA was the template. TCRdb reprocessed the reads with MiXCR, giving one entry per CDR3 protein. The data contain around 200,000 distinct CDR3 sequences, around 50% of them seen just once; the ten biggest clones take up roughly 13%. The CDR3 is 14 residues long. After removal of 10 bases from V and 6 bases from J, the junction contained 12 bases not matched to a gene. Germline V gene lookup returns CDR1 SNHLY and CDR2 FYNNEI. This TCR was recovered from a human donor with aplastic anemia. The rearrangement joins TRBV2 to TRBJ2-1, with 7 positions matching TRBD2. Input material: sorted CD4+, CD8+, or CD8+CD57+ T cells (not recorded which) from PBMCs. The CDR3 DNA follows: TGTGCCACCTGGGATAGGACTAGTTCCAATGAGCAGTTCTTC. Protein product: CATWDRTSSNEQFF. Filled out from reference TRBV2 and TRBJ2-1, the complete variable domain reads EPEVTQTPSHQVTQMGQEVILRCVPISNHLYFYWYRQILGQKVEFLVSFYNNEISEKSEIFDDQFSVERPDGSNFTLKIRSTKLEDSAMYFCATWDRTSSNEQFFGPGTRLTVL.